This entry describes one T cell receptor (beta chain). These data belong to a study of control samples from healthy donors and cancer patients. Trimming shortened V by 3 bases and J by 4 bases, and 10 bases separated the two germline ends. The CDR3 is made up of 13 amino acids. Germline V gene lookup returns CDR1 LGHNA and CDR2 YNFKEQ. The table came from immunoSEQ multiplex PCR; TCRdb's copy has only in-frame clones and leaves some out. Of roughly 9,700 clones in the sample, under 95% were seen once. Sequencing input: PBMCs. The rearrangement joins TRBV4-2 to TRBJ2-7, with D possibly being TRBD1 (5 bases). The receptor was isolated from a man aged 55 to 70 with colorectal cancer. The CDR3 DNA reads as TGTGCCAGCAGCCAGGCAGGGTTTTACGAGCAGTACTTC. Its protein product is CASSQAGFYEQYF.